The clone carrying this TCR beta chain was recorded many times. Its antigen remains unknown. This specimen belongs to a study of human T cells and chemical hapten exposure. Across the study: Patch testing placed 0.01% DPC on the upper back, with readings at 6 days. Notes on the study in general: TCRs at a frequency above 1 in 1000 stayed unchanged with DPC sensitization.

Germline lookup yields CDR1 SNHLY and CDR2 FYNNEI. V lost 3 bases and J lost 7; bases outside the gene matches: 9. The CDR3 extends over 16 amino acids. In the authors' methods: TCR counts had a median of around 94,000 per sample and spanned 23,224 to 690,600. TCRdb passed the RACE reads through MiXCR, listing each CDR3 protein once. TCRdb's processing, not the authors', yielded these V and J calls. The table lists some 400,000 distinct CDR3 sequences, approximately 5.1% of them singletons. Time point denoted: patch test 1, 2 weeks after DPC sensitization. Treatment specified: therapeutic diphenylcyclopropenone sensitization with weekly scalp DPC. Those who donated were patients with alopecia, 18 to 70 years of age, and suitable for DPC.

The sequences come from whole blood, collected in connection with sensitization to the hapten diphenylcyclopropenone (DPC). V is TRBV2 and J is TRBJ1-5; TRBD1 agrees at 10 bases. The sequence was obtained from a woman aged 45-59 years with alopecia areata. Some clones in this sample may be carry-over from other donors' samples. The CDR3 region has the DNA TGTGCCAGCAGTGATCCCCGACAGGGGGCAAGGCAGCCCCAGCATTTT. Translated: CASSDPRQGARQPQHF. Full variable domain (outside the CDR3, taken from reference TRBV2 and TRBJ1-5): EPEVTQTPSHQVTQMGQEVILRCVPISNHLYFYWYRQILGQKVEFLVSFYNNEISEKSEIFDDQFSVERPDGSNFTLKIRSTKLEDSAMYFCASSDPRQGARQPQHFGDGTRLSIL.